This T cell receptor (beta chain) was recorded in a study of blood T cell repertoires in COVID-19. On the study more broadly: Collection of acute and convalescent COVID-19 samples took place in the United States, Italy and Spain. T cells, B-cell-depleted T cells, or PBMCs provided the cDNA or gDNA that served as material.

Germline CDR1 MDHEN, CDR2 SYDVKM. This CDR3 spans 16 amino acids. Trimming took 6 bases from V and 5 from J, leaving 20 bases between them. Original data processing: Nucleated cell number was recorded as an estimate derived from reference gene primer amplification. Assay: immunoSEQ multiplex PCR; the TCRdb copy retains only in-frame clones and omits some. That table gives V, J and clone size, and the DNA gave D and trimming. The table lists about 240,000 clones, about 85% of them singletons. The sequenced material came from peripheral blood. The chain uses TRBV28 and TRBJ1-5, with D perhaps matching TRBD1 (5 bases). The sequence was obtained from a man between 60 and 75 years old who had recovered from COVID-19. The DNA of the CDR3 is TGTGCCAGCAGCACCCCGGGGCGGGGCAGGTATCAGCCCCAGCATTTT. Protein: CASSTPGRGRYQPQHF.